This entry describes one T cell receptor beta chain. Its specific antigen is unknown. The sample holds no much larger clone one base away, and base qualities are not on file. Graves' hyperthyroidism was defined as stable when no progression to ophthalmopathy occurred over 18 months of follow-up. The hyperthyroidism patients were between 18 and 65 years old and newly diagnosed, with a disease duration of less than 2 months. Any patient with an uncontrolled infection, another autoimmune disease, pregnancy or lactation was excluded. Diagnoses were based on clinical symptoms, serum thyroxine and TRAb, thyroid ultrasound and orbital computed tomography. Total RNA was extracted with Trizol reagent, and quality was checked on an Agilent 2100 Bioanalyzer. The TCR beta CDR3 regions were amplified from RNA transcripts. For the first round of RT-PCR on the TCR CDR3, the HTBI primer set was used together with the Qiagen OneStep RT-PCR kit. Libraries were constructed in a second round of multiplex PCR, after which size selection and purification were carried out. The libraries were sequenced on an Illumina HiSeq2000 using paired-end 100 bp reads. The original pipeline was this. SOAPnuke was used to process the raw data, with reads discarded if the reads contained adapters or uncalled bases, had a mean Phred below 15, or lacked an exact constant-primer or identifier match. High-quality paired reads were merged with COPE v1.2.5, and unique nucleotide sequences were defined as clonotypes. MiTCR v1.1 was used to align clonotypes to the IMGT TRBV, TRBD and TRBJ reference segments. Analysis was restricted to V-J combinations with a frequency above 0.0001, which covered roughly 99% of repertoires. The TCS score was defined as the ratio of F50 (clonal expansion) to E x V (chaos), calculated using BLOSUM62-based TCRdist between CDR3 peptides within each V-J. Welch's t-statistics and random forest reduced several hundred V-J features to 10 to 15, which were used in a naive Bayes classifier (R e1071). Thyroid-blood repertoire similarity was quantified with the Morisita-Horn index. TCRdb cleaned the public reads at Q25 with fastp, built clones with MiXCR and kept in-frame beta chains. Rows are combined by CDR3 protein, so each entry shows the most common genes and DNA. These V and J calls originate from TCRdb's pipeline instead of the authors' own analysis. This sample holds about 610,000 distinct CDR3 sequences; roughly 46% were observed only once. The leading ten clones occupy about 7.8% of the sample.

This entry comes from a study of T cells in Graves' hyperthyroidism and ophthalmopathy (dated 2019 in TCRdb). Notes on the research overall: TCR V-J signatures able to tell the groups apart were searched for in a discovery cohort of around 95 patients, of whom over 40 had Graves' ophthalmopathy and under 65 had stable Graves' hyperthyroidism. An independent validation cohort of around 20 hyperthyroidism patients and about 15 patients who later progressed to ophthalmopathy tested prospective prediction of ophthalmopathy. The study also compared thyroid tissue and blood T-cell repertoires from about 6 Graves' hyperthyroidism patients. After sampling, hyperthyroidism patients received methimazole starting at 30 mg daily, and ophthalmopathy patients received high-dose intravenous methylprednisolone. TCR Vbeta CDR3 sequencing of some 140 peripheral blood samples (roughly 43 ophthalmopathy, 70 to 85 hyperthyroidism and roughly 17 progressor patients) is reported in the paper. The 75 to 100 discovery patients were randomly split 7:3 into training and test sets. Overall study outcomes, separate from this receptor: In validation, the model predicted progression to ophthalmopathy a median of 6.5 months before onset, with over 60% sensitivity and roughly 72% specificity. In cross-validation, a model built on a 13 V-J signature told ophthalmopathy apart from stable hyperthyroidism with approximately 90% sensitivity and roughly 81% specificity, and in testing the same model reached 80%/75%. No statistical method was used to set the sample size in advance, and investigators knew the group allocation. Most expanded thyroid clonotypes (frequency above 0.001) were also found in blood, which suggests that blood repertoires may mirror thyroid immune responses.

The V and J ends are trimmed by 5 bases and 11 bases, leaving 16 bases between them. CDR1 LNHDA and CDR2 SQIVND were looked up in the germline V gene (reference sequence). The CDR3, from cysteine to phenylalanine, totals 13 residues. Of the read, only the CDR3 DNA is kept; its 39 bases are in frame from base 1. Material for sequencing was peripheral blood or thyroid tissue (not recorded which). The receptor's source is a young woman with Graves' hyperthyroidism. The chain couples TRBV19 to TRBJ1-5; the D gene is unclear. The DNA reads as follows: TGTGCCAGTAGTCCCCTGGTTCGGGAGACCCAGCATTTT. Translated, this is CASSPLVRETQHF.